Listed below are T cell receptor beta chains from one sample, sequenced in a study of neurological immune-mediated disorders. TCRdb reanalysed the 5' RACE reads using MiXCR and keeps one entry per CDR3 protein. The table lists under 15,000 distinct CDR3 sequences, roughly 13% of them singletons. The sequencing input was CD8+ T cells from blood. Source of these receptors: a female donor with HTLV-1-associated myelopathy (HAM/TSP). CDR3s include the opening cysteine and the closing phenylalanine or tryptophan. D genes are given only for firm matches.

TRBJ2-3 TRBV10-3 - CAITAADFTDTQYF
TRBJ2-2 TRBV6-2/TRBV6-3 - CASSRFDTGELFF
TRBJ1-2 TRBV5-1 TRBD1 CASSLAGTGGPGYTF
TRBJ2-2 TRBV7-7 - CASSTEAGELFF
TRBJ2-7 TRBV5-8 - CASGDYEQYF
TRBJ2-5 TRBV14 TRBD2 CASRDSSGGSRQTQYF
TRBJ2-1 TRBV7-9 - CASSLVSLLDNEQFF
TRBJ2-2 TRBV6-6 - CASSSPPTGELFF
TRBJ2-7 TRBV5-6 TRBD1 CASSAPGGPYEQYF
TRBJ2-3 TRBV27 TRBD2 CASSSFSSGGGRAFADTQYF
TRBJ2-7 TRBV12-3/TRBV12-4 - CASRAHGILNEQYF
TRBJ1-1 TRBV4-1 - CASTRRMNTEAFF
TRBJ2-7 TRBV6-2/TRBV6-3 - CASSYEGYYEQYF
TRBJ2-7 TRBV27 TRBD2 CASSPRLAGGPPSYEQYF
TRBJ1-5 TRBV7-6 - CASSLGWGISNQPQHF
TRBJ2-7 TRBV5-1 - CASSLDRVYEQYF
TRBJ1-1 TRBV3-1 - CASSQSTGSRTEAFF
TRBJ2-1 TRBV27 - CASSPRTVPVPYNEQFF
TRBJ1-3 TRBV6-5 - CASSYSSGTGNTIYF
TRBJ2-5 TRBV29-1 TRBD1 CSVVSTGQETQYF
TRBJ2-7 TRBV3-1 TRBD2 CASSQPGLAGTYEQYF
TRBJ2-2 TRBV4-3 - CASSHTEAREAGTGELFF
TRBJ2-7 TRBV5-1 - CASSASSPYEQYF
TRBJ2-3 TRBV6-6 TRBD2 CASSYSNGGGVHRYAVF
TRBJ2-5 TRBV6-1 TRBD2 CASSGLAGGPETQYF
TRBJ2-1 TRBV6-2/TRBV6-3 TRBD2 CASSAREGGNEQFF
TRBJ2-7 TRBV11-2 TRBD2 CASSTDGWASGFYYEQYF
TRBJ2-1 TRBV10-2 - CASSESGSMAYNEQFF
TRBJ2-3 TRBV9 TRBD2 CASSSQTSGISDTQYF
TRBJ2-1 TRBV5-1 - CASSIYLCSVDEWGEQFF
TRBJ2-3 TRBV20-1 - CSAPGLSTDTQYF
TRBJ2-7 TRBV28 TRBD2 CASSPEDGGGYEQYF
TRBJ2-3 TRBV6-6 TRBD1 CASSSNRGLGTDTQYF
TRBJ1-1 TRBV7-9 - CASSYPNTITEAFF
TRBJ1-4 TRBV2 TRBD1 CASKRTGEGGEKLFF
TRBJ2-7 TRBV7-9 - CASSSTERLAHEQYF
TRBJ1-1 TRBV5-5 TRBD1 CASSPFEGAPTEAFF
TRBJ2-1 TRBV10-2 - CASSEVAFTGNEQFF
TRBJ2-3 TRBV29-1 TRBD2 CSVEDLAGGADTQYF
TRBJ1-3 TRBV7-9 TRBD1 CASSPTGAGNTIYF
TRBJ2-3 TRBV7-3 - CASSRVSGPDTQYF
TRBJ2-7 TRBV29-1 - CSVEETGLLAYEQYF
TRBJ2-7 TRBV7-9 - CASSLYGPYEQYF
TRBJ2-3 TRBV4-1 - CASSQPPGRPSTDTQYF
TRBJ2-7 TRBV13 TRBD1 CASSSRGRPYEQYF
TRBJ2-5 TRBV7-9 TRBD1 CANGDREETQYF